This T cell receptor (beta chain) was obtained from a study of breast tumors, draining lymph nodes, adjacent tissues. CDR3 length equals 15 residues. The V gene end was trimmed by 0 bases and the J gene end by 7 bases; junction bases not matched to a gene: 5. Germline V gene lookup returns CDR1 LGHNA and CDR2 YNFKEQ. This clonotype was found many times. TCRdb fed the multiplex PCR reads into MiXCR, producing one record per CDR3 protein. The table lists under 350,000 distinct CDR3 sequences, over 25% of them singletons. Samples came from axillary lymph nodes draining the breast cancer. The V gene is TRBV4-2, the J gene TRBJ2-1; TRBD1 matches 8 bases. Material for sequencing was axillary lymph node tissue. This clonotype originated in a female donor with breast cancer. Some clones in this sample may be carry-over from other donors' samples. The CDR3 DNA follows: TGTGCCAGCAGCCAAGAAATCAGGGGGCTGAATGAGCAGTTCTTC. It encodes CASSQEIRGLNEQFF.